The next 24 T cell receptor beta chains were all read from a single sample in a study of long-term antiretroviral therapy in people with HIV. Researchers report immunoSEQ v3.0 was run at survey level. The table came from immunoSEQ multiplex PCR; TCRdb's copy has only in-frame clones and leaves some out. The data show some 35,000 clones, roughly 74% seen once. Sequencing used unsorted PBMCs, obtained 3 years after starting antiretroviral therapy. The origin of the receptors is a man between 45 and 60 years old with HIV.

The rearrangement joins TRBV5-1 to TRBJ2-7; 8 bases align to TRBD2. The germline gives CDR1 SGHRS, CDR2 YFSETQ. The V and J ends lost 0 bases and 6 bases, in that order; junction bases with no gene match: 26. This CDR3 spans 21 amino acids. CDR3 protein: CASSLATFGGGNALKGSEQYF. The DNA of the CDR3 is TGCGCCAGCAGCTTGGCGACCTTCGGGGGGGGGAACGCCCTCAAAGGGAGCGAGCAGTACTTC.

This sequence joins TRBV7-9 and TRBJ2-2; unclear D gene. V was shortened by 5 bases and J by 1 base, with 11 bases between the two germline ends. The CDR3 runs 15 residues. CDR1 and CDR2 (germline): SEHNR, FQNEAQ (reference sequence). In DNA, the CDR3 is TGTGCCAGCAGCCTCCTCACAGAGAACACCGGGGAGCTGTTTTTT. Translating gives CASSLLTENTGELFF.

This rearrangement joins TRBV19 to TRBJ1-5, with a weak D call TRBD1 (6 bases). The CDR3 runs 14 residues. Trimming left V 7 bases short and J 4 bases short, with 14 bases between. Per the germline V gene, CDR1 is LNHDA and CDR2 is SQIVND (reference sequence). DNA for the CDR3: TGTGCCAGTAAAACCGACAGGAGTAATCAGCCCCAGCATTTT. Translating gives CASKTDRSNQPQHF.

This sequence joins TRBV7-9 and TRBJ1-2; D remains unclear. The length of the CDR3 is 12 residues. Germline V gene sequence: CDR1 SEHNR, CDR2 FQNEAQ (reference sequence). V lost 4 bases and J lost 4, with 7 bases in between. The CDR3, as DNA: TGTGCCAGCAGCTCCGAGGGCTATGGCTACACCTTC. Protein product: CASSSEGYGYTF.

The chain combines TRBV5-1 with TRBJ2-7, with 7 bases identical to TRBD2. The V gene end was trimmed by 4 bases and the J gene end by 3 bases; junction bases not matched to a gene: 7. This CDR3 comprises 14 residues. Germline CDR1 is SGHRS and CDR2 is YFSETQ. The CDR3 is CASSRDYSYYEQYF. CDR3 sequence (DNA): TGCGCCAGCAGCCGGGACTACTCCTACTACGAGCAGTACTTC. The variable domain in full, with the rest retrieved from reference TRBV5-1 and TRBJ2-7, is KAGVTQTPRYLIKTRGQQVTLSCSPISGHRSVSWYQQTPGQGLQFLFEYFSETQRNKGNFPGRFSGRQFSNSRSEMNVSTLELGDSALYLCASSRDYSYYEQYFGPGTRLTVT.

This rearrangement joins TRBV7-9 to TRBJ2-5; D not certain. Germline values: CDR1 SEHNR, CDR2 FQNEAQ (reference sequence). The CDR3 runs to 12 residues. The V and J ends lost 1 base and 5 bases respectively, with 5 bases between them. Written as DNA, the CDR3 is TGTGCCAGCAGCTTAGGGTTCGAGACCCAGTACTTC. It encodes CASSLGFETQYF. Drawing the rest from reference TRBV7-9 and TRBJ2-5, the complete variable domain is DTGVSQNPRHKITKRGQNVTFRCDPISEHNRLYWYRQTLGQGPEFLTYFQNEAQLEKSRLLSDRFSAERPKGSFSTLEIQRTEQGDSAMYLCASSLGFETQYFGPGTRLLVL.

This clone has just a few counts. The V and J genes are TRBV15 and TRBJ1-2; D ambiguous. V gave up 0 bases and J gave up 8 bases, with 7 bases separating them. The CDR3 runs to 12 residues. The germline gives CDR1 LNHNV, CDR2 YYDKDF (reference sequence). CDR3 sequence reads: CATSRDSEGYTF. For the CDR3, the DNA is TGTGCCACCAGCAGAGATTCGGAGGGCTACACCTTC. The full variable domain, completed using reference TRBV15 and TRBJ1-2, is DAMVIQNPRYQVTQFGKPVTLSCSQTLNHNVMYWYQQKSSQAPKLLFHYYDKDFNNEADTPDNFQSRRPNTSFCFLDIRSPGLGDTAMYLCATSRDSEGYTFGSGTRLTVV.

The V gene is TRBV7-8, the J gene TRBJ2-1; D tentatively fits TRBD1 or TRBD2 (5 bases each). The V end lost 1 base, the J end lost 9 bases, and 10 bases lay between the germline ends. The CDR3 sequence is 13 residues long. Per germline, CDR1 SGHVS and CDR2 FQNEAQ. The CDR3 DNA is TGTGCCAGCAGCTTAGACCGAGGGGCTGAGCAGTTCTTC. Translation: CASSLDRGAEQFF.

In this sample, this clone turned up once. J is TRBJ1-3 and V is TRBV18; perhaps TRBD1 as D (6 bases). CDR3 length equals 14 residues. Trimming took off 3 bases at V and 6 bases at J, with 12 bases between the two ends. CDR1 and CDR2 from the germline V gene are KGHSH and LQKENI. Here the CDR3 reads CASSPAGAANTIYF. Written as DNA, the CDR3 is TGTGCCAGCTCACCGGCAGGGGCTGCAAACACCATATATTTT.

The CDR3 DNA reads as TGCAGCACCGCTTCTCGGGGCCAAGAGACCCAGTACTTC. It codes for CSTASRGQETQYF. J is TRBJ2-5 and V is TRBV29-1; TRBD2 might be the D (5 bases). CDR1 is SQVTM and CDR2 is ANQGSEA in the germline V gene. The V end lost 8 bases, the J end lost 1 base, and 14 bases lay between the germline ends. The CDR3 contains 13 residues. The full variable domain, with the rest looked up from reference TRBV29-1 and TRBJ2-5, is SAVISQKPSRDICQRGTSLTIQCQVDSQVTMMFWYRQQPGQSLTLIATANQGSEATYESGFVIDKFPISRPNLTFSTLTVSNMSPEDSSIYLCSTASRGQETQYFGPGTRLLVL.

The chain is built from TRBV11-2 and TRBJ2-5; the match to TRBD1 covers 10 bases. Trimming at V came to 5 bases and at J to 5 bases, leaving 8 bases not matched to a gene. From germline, CDR1 is SGHAT and CDR2 FQNNGV. The CDR3 extends over 15 amino acids. CDR3 nucleotides: TGTGCCAGCAGCCCTGACAGGGGGCGCGGGGAGACCCAGTACTTC. Its translation: CASSPDRGRGETQYF.

This clone was recorded once. The rearrangement links TRBV18 to TRBJ2-7, with 8 nucleotides matching TRBD1. Per germline, CDR1 KGHSH and CDR2 LQKENI. V lost 5 bases to trimming and J lost 2 bases; unmatched junction nucleotides: 5. There are 14 residues in the CDR3. The CDR3 sequence: CASSGQGAAYEQYF. In DNA form, the CDR3 reads TGTGCCAGCTCAGGACAGGGCGCGGCCTACGAGCAGTACTTC.

This sequence joins TRBV4-1 and TRBJ1-1, with D perhaps matching TRBD1 (6 bases). Germline V CDR1 and CDR2: MGHRA, YSYEKL. The CDR3 runs 15 residues. Trimming removed 4 bases from V and 2 bases from J, with 14 bases in between. The CDR3 reads CASSLARGLNTEAFF. In nucleotides, the CDR3 is TGCGCCAGCAGCCTCGCGCGGGGGCTTAACACTGAAGCTTTCTTT.

Only one count was recorded for this clone. The chain employs TRBV7-2 and TRBJ2-5; no clear D. V lost 5 bases to trimming and J lost 4 bases, with 11 bases between them. CDR3 length: 13 residues. Germline V gene data show CDR1 as SGHTA and CDR2 as FQGNSA. The DNA of the CDR3 is TGTGCCAGCAGCCTATCCACAGCAGAGACCCAGTACTTC. This encodes CASSLSTAETQYF.

J is TRBJ1-2 and V is TRBV18; the match to TRBD1 covers 8 bases. This CDR3 spans 14 amino acids. In germline, CDR1 is KGHSH, CDR2 LQKENI. The V segment lost 3 bases and the J segment 8 bases; nucleotides outside the gene matches: 8. The CDR3 sequence: CASSPGQGPGGYTF. The CDR3 DNA reads as TGTGCCAGCTCACCCGGACAGGGTCCTGGGGGCTACACCTTC.

J is TRBJ2-7 and V is TRBV7-9; 10 nucleotides match TRBD2. The ends lost 5 bases at V and 2 bases at J; junction bases unmatched: 18. This CDR3 is 19 amino acids long. CDR1 and CDR2 from the germline V gene are SEHNR and FQNEAQ (reference sequence). CDR3 residues: CASSPGGVAGGLGPYEQYF. DNA of the CDR3: TGTGCCAGCAGCCCCGGGGGGGTAGCGGGGGGCCTGGGGCCCTACGAGCAGTACTTC.

The rearrangement joins TRBV9 to TRBJ2-1; TRBD2 matches at 15 bases. Germline assignment: CDR1 SGDLS and CDR2 YYNGEE. CDR3 length: 14 amino acids. V was pared by 4 bases and J by 15 bases, with 8 bases of the junction left unmatched. DNA of the CDR3: TGTGCCAGCAGCCCCCGGACTAGCGGGGGGGCCGGGTTCTTC. It translates to CASSPRTSGGAGFF.

The CDR3: CATPLGQGANYGYTF. CDR3 DNA sequence: TGTGCCACTCCTCTCGGGCAGGGGGCGAACTATGGCTACACCTTC. The V and J genes are TRBV13 and TRBJ1-2; 8 bases are a match to TRBD1. In germline, CDR1 is PRHDT, CDR2 FYEKMQ (reference sequence). Losses at the gene ends were 10 bases for V and 2 bases for J; bases not matched to a gene: 12. The CDR3 totals 15 residues.

The chain carries TRBV6-7 and TRBJ1-5; D perhaps matches TRBD1 (6 bases). TRBV6-7 qualifies as an ORF whose function is uncertain. The CDR3 extends over 14 amino acids. V gave up 6 bases and J gave up 9 bases, with 18 bases separating them. The DNA of the CDR3 is TGTGCCAGCAGCCTAAATCGAGGGGGAAGGCCCCAGCATTTT. It codes for CASSLNRGGRPQHF.

The J gene is TRBJ2-3, the V gene TRBV18, with D perhaps being TRBD1 or TRBD2 (5 bases each). The V end was cut by 2 bases, the J end by 0 bases, with 9 bases between. Germline-derived CDR1 and CDR2 are KGHSH and LQKENI. This CDR3 comprises 15 residues. In nucleotides, the CDR3 is TGTGCCAGCTCACCAAACGGGGCCAGCACAGATACGCAGTATTTT. The encoded protein is CASSPNGASTDTQYF.

This clone has more than one count but fewer than ten. The chain combines TRBV28 with TRBJ1-2; no clear D gene. V was clipped by 3 bases and J by 3 bases, with 11 bases between them. This CDR3 has 14 residues. Per the germline V gene, CDR1 is MDHEN and CDR2 is SYDVKM. The CDR3 region has the DNA TGTGCCAGCAGTTTTGGGAACAGTTACTATGGCTACACCTTC. Its translation is CASSFGNSYYGYTF.

V gene TRBV15 combines with J gene TRBJ2-7; tentatively, D is TRBD1 (6 bases). The CDR3 is 15 residues long. Germline CDR1 and CDR2: LNHNV and YYDKDF (reference sequence). Trimming left V 2 bases short and J 2 bases short, with 13 bases between. The CDR3 reads CATSRNYRETYEQYF. In nucleotides, the CDR3 is TGTGCCACCAGCAGAAACTACAGGGAAACCTACGAGCAGTACTTC.

The count of this clone is one. The chain uses TRBV6-6 and TRBJ2-7, with unresolved D. CDR1 is MNHNY and CDR2 is SVGAGI in the germline V gene (reference sequence). V was pared by 0 bases and J by 0 bases, with 6 bases between. The CDR3 totals 14 residues. The CDR3 here is CASSYSTSSYEQYF. The CDR3 bases are TGTGCCAGCAGTTACTCGACAAGCTCCTACGAGCAGTACTTC.

This clone occurred once. The rearrangement joins TRBV5-1 to TRBJ2-3; D gene ambiguous. Germline loops: CDR1 SGHRS, CDR2 YFSETQ. The CDR3 totals 15 residues. V was clipped by 2 bases and J by 0 bases, with 10 bases between them. In DNA form, the CDR3 reads TGCGCCAGCAGCTTTCTGACACCTAGCACAGATACGCAGTATTTT. It yields the protein CASSFLTPSTDTQYF.